Shown below are 26 T cell receptor beta chains from a single sample sequenced in a study of CD8+ T cells in alopecia areata. Following extraction, RNA underwent reverse transcription to cDNA, which served as the sequencing template. Measured with immunoSEQ multiplex PCR; TCRdb has only the in-frame clones, and not every one. The sample consists of approximately 150,000 clones, 87% of them appearing once. Specimen: CD8+ T cells sorted from blood, collected at week 0. The receptor set was obtained from a human donor with alopecia areata.

The chain couples TRBV11-2 to TRBJ1-2; D unresolved. The germline V gene encodes CDR1 SGHAT and CDR2 FQNNGV. V gave up 0 bases and J gave up 4 bases, with 18 bases separating them. This CDR3 has 17 residues. The CDR3 is CASSLEDSPIASYGYTF. The CDR3 DNA reads as TGTGCCAGCAGCTTAGAAGATAGTCCAATAGCGAGCTATGGCTACACCTTC. Complete variable domain (other parts from reference TRBV11-2 and TRBJ1-2): EAGVAQSPRYKIIEKRQSVAFWCNPISGHATLYWYQQILGQGPKLLIQFQNNGVVDDSQLPKDRFSAERLKGVDSTLKIQPAKLEDSAVYLCASSLEDSPIASYGYTFGSGTRLTVV.

This chain links TRBV27 with TRBJ2-2, with D unresolved. The CDR3 is made up of 13 amino acids. Per germline, CDR1 MNHEY and CDR2 SMNVEV (reference sequence). Trimming took off 3 bases at V and 6 bases at J, with 8 bases between the two ends. The CDR3 here is CASSLARPGELFF. The CDR3 coding sequence is TGTGCCAGCAGTTTGGCTCGGCCCGGGGAGCTGTTTTTT.

The CDR3 sequence is CSVDSQLTYNEQFF. Written as DNA, the CDR3 is TGCAGCGTTGACTCGCAGCTTACGTACAATGAGCAGTTCTTC. The chain couples TRBV29-1 to TRBJ2-1, with D hard to call. The CDR3 covers 14 residues. The germline gives CDR1 SQVTM, CDR2 ANQGSEA. Trimming left V 3 bases short and J 4 bases short, with 13 bases between.

This sequence joins TRBV2 and TRBJ1-1; D remains ambiguous. Germline CDR1 reads SNHLY; CDR2 reads FYNNEI. The CDR3 loop spans 12 amino acids. V gave up 7 bases and J gave up 1 base, with 7 bases separating them. Written as DNA, the CDR3 is TGTGCCAGCATCGGAGGGAACACTGAAGCTTTCTTT. It is translated as CASIGGNTEAFF.

The chain employs TRBV7-6 and TRBJ2-1, with 10 positions matching TRBD1. V dropped 5 bases and J dropped 6; count of bases not matched to a gene: 10. The CDR3 sequence is 16 residues long. Germline-derived CDR1 and CDR2 are SGHVS and FNYEAQ. This CDR3 reads CASSLSGQGVSNEQFF. CDR3 DNA sequence: TGTGCCAGCAGCCTATCAGGACAGGGGGTTTCCAATGAGCAGTTCTTC.

The chain carries TRBV27 and TRBJ2-2, with 12 bases fitting TRBD1. The CDR3 sequence is 17 residues long. V dropped 4 bases and J dropped 4; count of bases not matched to a gene: 7. Germline loops: CDR1 MNHEY, CDR2 SMNVEV (reference sequence). The CDR3 reads CASSSPRDRGLTGELFF. DNA for the CDR3: TGTGCCAGCAGTTCACCACGGGACAGGGGGCTCACCGGGGAGCTGTTTTTT.

A few counts support this clone. The V and J genes are TRBV6-1 and TRBJ2-2; the match to TRBD1 covers 12 bases. Germline-derived CDR1 and CDR2 are MNHNS and SASEGT. The CDR3 consists of 18 residues. With 4 bases clipped from V and 6 bases from J, the junction kept 12 bases outside the gene matches. The CDR3 region has the DNA TGTGCCAGCAGTGGGAGGGACAGGGGGCGAGTATTCGCCGGGGAGCTGTTTTTT. Its translation is CASSGRDRGRVFAGELFF.

The chain is built from TRBV7-9 and TRBJ1-1, with D perhaps matching TRBD1 (5 bases). V lost 5 bases and J 6 bases, leaving 16 bases between the germline ends. This CDR3 is 14 amino acids long. Per the germline V gene, CDR1 is SEHNR and CDR2 is FQNEAQ (reference sequence). The CDR3, as DNA: TGTGCCAGCAGCCCCCCCCAGGGTGGCGCTGAAGCTTTCTTT. This gives the protein CASSPPQGGAEAFF.

The chain uses TRBV4-2 and TRBJ2-7, with TRBD2 identical over 7 bases. The germline V gene has CDR1 LGHNA and CDR2 YNFKEQ. The CDR3 contains 14 residues. The V segment lost 4 bases and the J segment 6 bases; nucleotides outside the gene matches: 9. CDR3 region: CASSPPGLFSEQYF. The CDR3 DNA follows: TGTGCCAGCAGCCCTCCGGGACTATTTTCCGAGCAGTACTTC.

This chain links TRBV6-1 with TRBJ1-1, with D tentatively TRBD1 (5 bases). CDR1 is MNHNS and CDR2 is SASEGT in the germline V gene. This CDR3 comprises 16 residues. Trimming removed 0 bases at V and 0 bases at J, with 11 bases between. CDR3 sequence reads: CASSEAQSDMNTEAFF. CDR3 in DNA: TGTGCCAGCAGTGAAGCGCAGTCGGACATGAACACTGAAGCTTTCTTT.

The V gene is TRBV4-1, the J gene TRBJ2-7; 16 bases map to TRBD2. This CDR3 has 19 residues. Trimming removed 1 base from V and 0 bases from J; junction bases left unmatched: 6. Germline V gene sequence: CDR1 MGHRA, CDR2 YSYEKL. The CDR3 loop is CASSQGPGLAGGSSYEQYF. The CDR3 DNA sequence: TGCGCCAGCAGCCAAGGGCCGGGACTAGCGGGAGGGAGCTCCTACGAGCAGTACTTC.

Worth noting for this clone: The sample carries other DNA sequences with the same CDR3. The chain links TRBV7-9 to TRBJ2-1; D possibly corresponds to TRBD2 (5 bases). The CDR3 contains 14 residues. Germline V gene lookup returns CDR1 SEHNR and CDR2 FQNEAQ (reference sequence). V lost 3 bases and J 4 bases, leaving 10 bases between the germline ends. CDR3 residues: CASSLSGSYNEQFF. In DNA, the CDR3 is TGTGCCAGCAGCTTGTCGGGGAGTTACAATGAGCAGTTCTTC.

This sequence joins TRBV29-1 and TRBJ2-2, with D perhaps matching TRBD2 (6 bases). Trimming removed 4 bases from V and 1 base from J, with 16 bases in between. The CDR3 contains 16 residues. CDR1 and CDR2 from the germline V gene are SQVTM and ANQGSEA. The CDR3 sequence: CSVVIVEGRNTGELFF. Here the CDR3 DNA reads TGCAGCGTTGTTATCGTGGAGGGGAGGAACACCGGGGAGCTGTTTTTT.

The V and J genes are TRBV23-1 and TRBJ2-7; D gene ambiguous. TRBV23-1 has ORF status, its function being uncertain. V was cut by 6 bases and J by 2 bases, with 11 bases left in between. The CDR3 is 13 amino acids. The CDR3: CASSLLITYEQYF. The CDR3 nucleotides read TGCGCCAGCAGCCTCCTAATTACCTACGAGCAGTACTTC.

V usage is TRBV9 and J usage is TRBJ1-1; the match to TRBD1 covers 7 bases. The V and J ends lost 2 bases and 4 bases, in that order; junction bases with no gene match: 8. CDR3 length equals 15 residues. Germline CDR1 SGDLS, CDR2 YYNGEE. The CDR3, as DNA: TGTGCCAGCAGCGTCACCCCGTCAGGGGGCACTGAAGCTTTCTTT. This codes for CASSVTPSGGTEAFF.

This chain links TRBV4-1 with TRBJ2-1; D uncertain. This CDR3 is 13 amino acids long. Germline CDR1 and CDR2: MGHRA and YSYEKL. V dropped 1 base and J dropped 10 bases, with 11 bases sitting between them. DNA for the CDR3: TGCGCCAGCAGCCAAGGGGCGACCCAAGAGCAGTTCTTC. The encoded protein is CASSQGATQEQFF.

The chain joins TRBV6-1 to TRBJ2-5, with D perhaps TRBD1 or TRBD2 (5 bases each). The CDR3 sequence is 15 residues long. The germline V and J ends were trimmed by 1 base and 1 base, with 10 bases remaining between them. Germline assignment: CDR1 MNHNS and CDR2 SASEGT. CDR3: CASSEGWGIQETQYF. The CDR3 DNA is TGTGCCAGCAGTGAAGGTTGGGGGATCCAAGAGACCCAGTACTTC.

The chain joins TRBV29-1 to TRBJ1-2; 7 bases are a match to TRBD1. This CDR3 is 11 amino acids long. V lost 4 bases and J lost 4; bases outside the gene matches: 0. Germline assignment: CDR1 SQVTM and CDR2 ANQGSEA. CDR3 region: CSVGQGYGYTF. CDR3 sequence (DNA): TGCAGCGTTGGACAGGGCTATGGCTACACCTTC.

For the CDR3, the DNA is TGTGCCAGCAGCGCTGCCGGGACAGCCAAAGAGACCCAGTACTTC. Its translation is CASSAAGTAKETQYF. This sequence joins TRBV9 and TRBJ2-5; 7 positions match TRBD1. Germline CDR1 and CDR2: SGDLS and YYNGEE. This CDR3 region has 15 residues. The J segment lost 3 bases and the V segment lost 3 bases, leaving 8 bases of the junction unmatched.

This chain uses TRBV29-1 with TRBJ2-7; 10 bases align to TRBD1. The CDR3 runs to 14 residues. V was pared by 5 bases and J by 4 bases, with 8 bases of the junction left unmatched. The germline V gene has CDR1 SQVTM and CDR2 ANQGSEA. The CDR3 nucleotides read TGCAGCGTTAAGACAGGGGGCCCCCAGTACGAGCAGTACTTC. This encodes CSVKTGGPQYEQYF.

A few counts support this clone. The gene calls are TRBV6-5 and TRBJ2-2; no reliable D call. The CDR3 has 15 amino acids. The V gene's germline CDR1 is MNHEY and CDR2 SVGAGI. Trimming removed 2 bases at V and 6 bases at J, with 13 bases between. The CDR3 is CASSYVFHGAGELFF. CDR3 nucleotide sequence: TGTGCCAGCAGTTACGTGTTTCATGGGGCCGGGGAGCTGTTTTTT.

The V call is TRBV29-1, the J call TRBJ2-3; D may match TRBD1 or TRBD2 (5 bases each). V lost 3 bases and J 4 bases, leaving 5 bases between the germline ends. Germline CDR1 and CDR2: SQVTM and ANQGSEA. This CDR3 has 11 amino acids. The CDR3 sequence: CSVEGADTQYF. CDR3 bases: TGCAGCGTTGAGGGGGCAGATACGCAGTATTTT.

This clone appeared a few times. V gene TRBV13 combines with J gene TRBJ1-2, with D unresolved. CDR3 length: 14 amino acids. The V end lost 4 bases, the J end lost 2 bases, and 11 bases lay between the germline ends. In germline, CDR1 is PRHDT, CDR2 FYEKMQ (reference sequence). This CDR3 is CASSSWAGNYGYTF. The CDR3 DNA follows: TGTGCCAGCAGCTCTTGGGCGGGGAACTATGGCTACACCTTC.

The chain couples TRBV7-2 to TRBJ2-1; 8 nucleotides match TRBD1. The V and J ends lost 5 bases and 8 bases, in that order; junction bases with no gene match: 14. The germline CDR1 and CDR2 sequences are SGHTA and FQGNSA. The CDR3 totals 16 residues. CDR3 sequence: CASSPDDRGFVDEQFF. Here the CDR3 DNA reads TGTGCCAGCAGCCCAGACGACAGGGGCTTTGTCGATGAGCAGTTCTTC. Based on the CDR3 plus reference TRBV7-2 and TRBJ2-1, the full variable domain is GAGVSQSPSNKVTEKGKDVELRCDPISGHTALYWYRQSLGQGLEFLIYFQGNSAPDKSGLPSDRFSAERTGGSVSTLTIQRTQQEDSAVYLCASSPDDRGFVDEQFFGPGTRLTVL.

The chain employs TRBV29-1 and TRBJ1-3, with a tentative D call TRBD1 (5 bases). Trimming left V 7 bases short and J 0 bases short, with 19 bases between. This CDR3 contains 16 residues. Germline CDR1 is SQVTM and CDR2 is ANQGSEA. For the CDR3, the DNA is TGCAGCGCCCTATACTCGGACACATTCTCTGGAAACACCATATATTTT. It translates to CSALYSDTFSGNTIYF.

This clone was detected only once. This sample also contains other DNA sequences that code for the same CDR3. The rearrangement joins TRBV9 to TRBJ1-1; the D is unclear. The CDR3 totals 13 residues. Germline V gene lookup returns CDR1 SGDLS and CDR2 YYNGEE. V shed 0 bases and J shed 5 bases, with 8 bases lying between them. CDR3 residues: CASSVGGWTEAFF. CDR3 DNA sequence: TGTGCCAGCAGCGTAGGAGGGTGGACTGAAGCTTTCTTT.